This TCR beta chain derives from a study of cytomegalovirus exposure and HLA in healthy donors. About the study: Drawn from HLA-typed donors, about 85 million unique TCRs were held in an early data release.

Regarding this clone: The antigen remains unidentified.

The PCR used 60 Vbeta and 13 Jbeta primers. This table comes from immunoSEQ multiplex PCR, and its TCRdb copy is limited to in-frame clones, with some not included. The sample has 110,000 to 150,000 clones; about four fifths are singletons. Whole-study results and caveats: Segments of the TCR beta V type were, in most cases, productive about 87% or about 30% of the time in an earlier analysis.

Germline loops: CDR1 MNHNS, CDR2 SASEGT. Trimming removed 3 bases from V and 4 bases from J; junction bases left unmatched: 6. The CDR3 totals 15 residues. The specimen sequenced was PBMCs. This sequence originates from a man aged 40-49 years in good health and CMV-seronegative. The chain is built from TRBV6-1 and TRBJ1-1; 9 nucleotides agree with TRBD1. CDR3 in DNA: TGTGCCAGCAGTGACTTACAGGGGGCGTCCACTGAAGCTTTCTTT. It codes for CASSDLQGASTEAFF.